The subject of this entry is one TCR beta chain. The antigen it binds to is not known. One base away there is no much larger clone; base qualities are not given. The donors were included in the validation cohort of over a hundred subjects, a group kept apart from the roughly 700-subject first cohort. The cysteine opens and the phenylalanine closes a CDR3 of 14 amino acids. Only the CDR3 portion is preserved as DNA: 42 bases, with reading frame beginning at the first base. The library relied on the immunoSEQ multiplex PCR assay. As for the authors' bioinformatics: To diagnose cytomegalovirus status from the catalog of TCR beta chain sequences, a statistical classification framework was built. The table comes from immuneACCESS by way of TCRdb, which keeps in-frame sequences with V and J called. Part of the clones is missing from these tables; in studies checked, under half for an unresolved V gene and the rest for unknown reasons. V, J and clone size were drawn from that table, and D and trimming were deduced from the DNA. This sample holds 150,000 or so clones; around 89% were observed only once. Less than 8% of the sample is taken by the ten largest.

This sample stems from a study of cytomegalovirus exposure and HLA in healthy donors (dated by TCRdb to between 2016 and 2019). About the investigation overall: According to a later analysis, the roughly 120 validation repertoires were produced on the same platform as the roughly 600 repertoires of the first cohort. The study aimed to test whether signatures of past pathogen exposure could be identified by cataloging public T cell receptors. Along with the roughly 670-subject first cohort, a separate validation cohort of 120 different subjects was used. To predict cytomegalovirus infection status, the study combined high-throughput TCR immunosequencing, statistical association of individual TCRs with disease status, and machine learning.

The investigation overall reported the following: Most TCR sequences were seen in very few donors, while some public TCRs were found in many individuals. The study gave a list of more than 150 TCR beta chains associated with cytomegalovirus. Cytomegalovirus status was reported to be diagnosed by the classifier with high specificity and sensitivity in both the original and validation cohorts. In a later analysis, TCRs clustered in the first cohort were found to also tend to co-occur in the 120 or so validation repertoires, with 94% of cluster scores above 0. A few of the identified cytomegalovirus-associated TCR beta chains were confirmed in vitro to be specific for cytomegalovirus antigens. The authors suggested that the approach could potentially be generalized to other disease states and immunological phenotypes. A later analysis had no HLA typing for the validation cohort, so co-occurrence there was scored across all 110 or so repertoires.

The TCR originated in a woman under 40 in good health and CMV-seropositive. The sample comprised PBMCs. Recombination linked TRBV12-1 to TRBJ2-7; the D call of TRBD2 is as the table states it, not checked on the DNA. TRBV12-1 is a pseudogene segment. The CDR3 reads CASSFALASHEQYF. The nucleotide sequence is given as TGTGCCAGCAGCTTTGCACTAGCGAGCCACGAGCAGTACTTC.